These 18 T cell receptor beta chains were all obtained from the same sample, sequenced in a study of T cell repertoires and HLA-DP antigens. Assay: immunoSEQ multiplex PCR; the TCRdb copy retains only in-frame clones and omits some. The data contain roughly 120,000 clones, more than 85% of them singletons. Antigens for these TCRs are unknown. The sequenced sample consisted of CD4+ T cells from PBMCs. These receptor sequences come from a woman between 18 and 29 years old in good health and CMV-seronegative.

The V and J genes are TRBV5-1 and TRBJ2-3; D is undetermined. The CDR3 extends over 13 amino acids. The germline V and J ends were trimmed by 7 bases and 4 bases, with 13 bases remaining between them. CDR1 and CDR2 from the germline V gene are SGHRS and YFSETQ. The chain's CDR3 is CASGDSAPDTQYF. DNA of the CDR3: TGCGCCAGCGGTGACTCGGCTCCAGATACGCAGTATTTT.

The chain uses TRBV28 and TRBJ2-4, with 11 bases matching TRBD2. This CDR3 has 18 amino acids. The germline gives CDR1 MDHEN, CDR2 SYDVKM. V lost 6 bases and J lost 6; bases outside the gene matches: 16. This chain's CDR3 is CASSRLSGGAGSLNIQYF. For the CDR3, the DNA is TGTGCCAGCAGCCGACTTAGCGGGGGGGCCGGCAGCCTAAACATTCAGTACTTC.

The chain combines TRBV10-3 with TRBJ2-7; the D gene could be TRBD1 or TRBD2 (5 bases each). V was trimmed by 9 bases and J by 1 base, leaving 13 bases between them. Germline V CDR1 and CDR2: ENHRY, SYGVKD. CDR3 length: 13 amino acids. CDR3 amino acids: CAIRGDSSYEQYV. CDR3 nucleotides: TGTGCCATTCGGGGAGACAGTTCCTACGAGCAGTACGTC.

The CDR3 DNA follows: TGTGCCAGCAGCTCGATTAGGGTGAGAGGGCGCACTATGAACACTGAAGCTTTCTTT. Amino acid sequence: CASSSIRVRGRTMNTEAFF. This sequence joins TRBV27 and TRBJ1-1; D unclear. CDR1 and CDR2 from the germline V gene are MNHEY and SMNVEV (reference sequence). V dropped 6 bases and J dropped 0 bases, with 26 bases sitting between them. The CDR3 has 19 amino acids.

The J gene is TRBJ1-1, the V gene TRBV9; D perhaps matches TRBD1 (6 bases). Germline CDR1 is SGDLS and CDR2 is YYNGEE. CDR3 length equals 14 residues. Trimming took 4 bases from V and 11 from J, leaving 21 bases between them. The CDR3 spells CASSPPPGQSRAFF. CDR3 coding DNA: TGTGCCAGCAGCCCACCCCCTGGACAGTCACGGGCTTTCTTT.

The chain employs TRBV28 and TRBJ1-4; TRBD1 aligns across 9 bases. The CDR3 extends over 15 amino acids. Trimming cost V 7 bases and J 6 bases; bases outside gene matches: 9. The V gene's germline CDR1 is MDHEN and CDR2 SYDVKM. The CDR3 nucleotides read TGTGCCAGCAACCCTCCGACAGGGGGGGATGAAAAACTGTTTTTT. Its protein product is CASNPPTGGDEKLFF.

This sequence joins TRBV27 and TRBJ2-7, with 8 bases fitting TRBD1. Germline CDR1 and CDR2: MNHEY and SMNVEV (reference sequence). The J segment lost 2 bases and the V segment lost 2 bases, leaving 5 bases of the junction unmatched. This CDR3 region has 15 residues. For the CDR3, the DNA is TGTGCCAGCAGTTTAATGCGGACAGGGACCTACGAGCAGTACTTC. It translates to CASSLMRTGTYEQYF.

This chain connects TRBV5-6 to TRBJ2-5; D is perhaps TRBD1 (5 bases). In germline, CDR1 is SGHDT, CDR2 YYEEEE. The CDR3 has 13 amino acids. V gave up 2 bases and J gave up 2 bases, with 7 bases separating them. The CDR3 here is CASSFNRQETQYF. CDR3 coding DNA: TGTGCCAGCAGCTTTAACAGGCAAGAGACCCAGTACTTC.

The chain carries TRBV18 and TRBJ1-6; the D is unclear. Germline lookup yields CDR1 KGHSH and CDR2 LQKENI. This CDR3 is 13 amino acids long. V lost 5 bases to trimming and J lost 9 bases, with 11 bases between them. The CDR3 sequence is CASSSDIFSPLHF. The CDR3 bases are TGTGCCAGCTCATCAGATATATTTTCACCCCTCCACTTT.

The chain combines TRBV7-8 with TRBJ1-2; possible D gene TRBD1, 6 bases. The ends were cut back, 6 bases at V and 4 bases at J, with 9 bases in the middle. CDR1 and CDR2 (germline): SGHVS, FQNEAQ. This CDR3 is built from 12 residues. The CDR3 DNA is TGTGCCAGCAGTCAGGACAGCTATGGCTACACCTTC. Its protein is CASSQDSYGYTF.

This chain links TRBV5-6 with TRBJ2-3, with 8 bases matching TRBD2. Germline V gene data show CDR1 as SGHDT and CDR2 as YYEEEE. The CDR3 loop spans 13 amino acids. The V and J ends lost 4 bases and 6 bases, in that order; junction bases with no gene match: 4. The CDR3 is CASSRAGADTQYF. Here the CDR3 DNA reads TGTGCCAGCAGCCGAGCGGGAGCGGATACGCAGTATTTT.

This chain uses TRBV30 with TRBJ2-5; 8 bases align to TRBD1. Unmatched junction bases numbered 4, after V lost 3 bases and J lost 4 bases. Germline-derived CDR1 and CDR2 are GTSNPN and SVGIG (reference sequence). This CDR3 contains 13 residues. The CDR3 nucleotides read TGTGCCTGGAGGGGACAGGTCAGAGAGACCCAGTACTTC. Translating it yields CAWRGQVRETQYF.

About this clone itself: Other DNA sequences in the sample encode the same CDR3. The chain links TRBV7-3 to TRBJ1-1; D not certain. The V gene lost 2 bases and the J gene lost 2 bases, with 9 bases spanning the gap. The CDR3 length is 14 residues. Looked up from germline, CDR1 is SGHTA and CDR2 is FQGTGA. For the CDR3, the DNA is TGTGCCAGCAGCTTAGCCGGGGTCAACACTGAAGCTTTCTTT. Translated: CASSLAGVNTEAFF. Full variable domain (outside the CDR3, taken from reference TRBV7-3 and TRBJ1-1): GAGVSQTPSNKVTEKGKYVELRCDPISGHTALYWYRQSLGQGPEFLIYFQGTGAADDSGLPNDRFFAVRPEGSVSTLKIQRTERGDSAVYLCASSLAGVNTEAFFGQGTRLTVV.

The chain links TRBV5-1 to TRBJ2-2; tentative D call: TRBD1 (6 bases). This CDR3 is 16 amino acids long. Per the germline V gene, CDR1 is SGHRS and CDR2 is YFSETQ. With 4 bases removed from V and 5 bases from J, the gap between germline ends came to 18 bases. DNA for the CDR3: TGCGCCAGCAGCGTACAACAGGGTCTCTCGACCGGGGAGCTGTTTTTT. It is translated as CASSVQQGLSTGELFF.

V is TRBV18 and J is TRBJ1-1; D is undetermined. With 1 base removed from V and 6 bases from J, the gap between germline ends came to 6 bases. The CDR3 totals 12 residues. Germline V gives CDR1 KGHSH, CDR2 LQKENI. The CDR3 here is CASSPLSSEAFF. The CDR3 DNA is TGTGCCAGCTCACCACTGTCTTCTGAAGCTTTCTTT.

The genes are TRBV7-2 and TRBJ2-5; D not certain. V was cut by 5 bases and J by 6 bases, with 7 bases left in between. The CDR3 loop spans 11 amino acids. Germline V gives CDR1 SGHTA, CDR2 FQGNSA. Here the CDR3 reads CASSPEKTQYF. DNA of the CDR3: TGTGCCAGCAGCCCGGAGAAGACCCAGTACTTC.

The chain links TRBV19 to TRBJ2-7; 8 positions agree with TRBD1. J was trimmed by 6 bases and V by 6 bases; bases with no gene match: 10. The CDR3 is made up of 14 amino acids. The V gene's germline CDR1 is LNHDA and CDR2 SQIVND (reference sequence). The CDR3 region has the DNA TGTGCCAGTAGCACGCAGGGGGCGCCCACCGAGCAGTACTTC. The encoded protein is CASSTQGAPTEQYF.

The chain couples TRBV11-1 to TRBJ1-1; D remains unclear. Trimming stripped 6 bases from V and 0 bases from J, with 11 bases between. The V gene's germline CDR1 is SGHAT and CDR2 FQDESV (reference sequence). This CDR3 has 14 residues. The chain's CDR3 is CASRPRRMNTEAFF. The DNA for the CDR3 is TGTGCCAGCAGGCCCCGCAGGATGAACACTGAAGCTTTCTTT.